These 16 T cell receptor beta chains originate from one sample sequenced in a study of OX40 agonist ivuxolimab in advanced cancers. The table came from immunoSEQ multiplex PCR; TCRdb's copy has only in-frame clones and leaves some out. The table shows about 95,000 clones, with approximately 85% occurring only once. The sequencing used CD4+ or CD8+ T cells sorted from blood, collected in a trial of the OX40 agonist ivuxolimab. The receptors come from an adult with an advanced solid tumor such as melanoma, head and neck, liver or kidney cancer.

In the case of this clone: This specimen includes other DNA sequences encoding the same CDR3. This sequence joins TRBV5-6 and TRBJ2-7; tentative D call: TRBD2 (5 bases). Trimming took off 4 bases at V and 0 bases at J, with 20 bases between the two ends. Germline loops: CDR1 SGHDT, CDR2 YYEEEE. The CDR3 covers 17 residues. CDR3 residues: CASSPFGLADHSYEQYF. For the CDR3, the DNA is TGTGCCAGCAGCCCATTCGGACTGGCGGACCACTCCTACGAGCAGTACTTC. The full variable domain, completed using reference TRBV5-6 and TRBJ2-7, is DAGVTQSPTHLIKTRGQQVTLRCSPKSGHDTVSWYQQALGQGPQFIFQYYEEEERQRGNFPDRFSGHQFPNYSSELNVNALLLGDSALYLCASSPFGLADHSYEQYFGPGTRLTVT.

The chain uses TRBV6-6 and TRBJ2-3, with D unclear. CDR3 length equals 13 residues. Germline V gene sequence: CDR1 MNHNY, CDR2 SVGAGI (reference sequence). V shed 0 bases and J shed 5 bases, with 6 bases lying between them. CDR3 DNA sequence: TGTGCCAGCAGTTACTCCATCGGAGATACGCAGTATTTT. Translated, it gives CASSYSIGDTQYF.

The chain combines TRBV30 with TRBJ1-3; D gene ambiguous. Germline V gene data show CDR1 as GTSNPN and CDR2 as SVGIG (reference sequence). Trimming removed 0 bases at V and 0 bases at J, with 12 bases between. The CDR3 is 16 residues long. CDR3 residues: CAWSVGESTSGNTIYF. CDR3 DNA: TGTGCCTGGAGTGTAGGAGAAAGCACCTCTGGAAACACCATATATTTT. The entire variable domain, with the rest obtained from reference TRBV30 and TRBJ1-3, is as follows: SQTIHQWPATLVQPVGSPLSLECTVEGTSNPNLYWYRQAAGRGLQLLFYSVGIGQISSEVPQNLSASRPQDRQFILSSKKLLLSDSGFYLCAWSVGESTSGNTIYFGEGSWLTVV.

This chain links TRBV6-6 with TRBJ1-2; no reliable D call. Germline-derived CDR1 and CDR2 are MNHNY and SVGAGI (reference sequence). This CDR3 spans 13 amino acids. V was clipped by 0 bases and J by 4 bases, with 6 bases between them. This chain's CDR3 is CASSYSPFYGYTF. The CDR3 DNA follows: TGTGCCAGCAGTTACTCGCCGTTCTATGGCTACACCTTC.

The genes are TRBV10-3 and TRBJ1-5; D is undetermined. V lost 0 bases and J 2 bases, leaving 5 bases between the germline ends. Germline CDR1 reads ENHRY; CDR2 reads SYGVKD. The CDR3 runs to 14 residues. Here the CDR3 DNA reads TGTGCCATCAGTGAGTCCGGCGGCAATCAGCCCCAGCATTTT. It specifies CAISESGGNQPQHF.

The chain uses TRBV11-3 and TRBJ2-3; D gene unclear. Germline V gives CDR1 SGHNT, CDR2 YENEEA. Trimming stripped 3 bases from V and 7 bases from J, with 14 bases between. The CDR3 totals 14 residues. The CDR3 here is CASSFSLGSYTQYF. The CDR3 bases are TGTGCCAGCAGCTTTTCCTTAGGTTCTTATACGCAGTATTTT.

V and J are TRBV27 and TRBJ2-3, with D unclear. This CDR3 has 13 residues. Trimming shortened V by 0 bases and J by 6 bases, and 7 bases separated the two germline ends. Germline assignment: CDR1 MNHEY and CDR2 SMNVEV (reference sequence). In nucleotides, the CDR3 is TGTGCCAGCAGTTTATCCCTTCGGGATACGCAGTATTTT. This translates into CASSLSLRDTQYF.

This chain links TRBV9 with TRBJ2-5; 9 nucleotides match TRBD1. Judging by the DNA end, TRBJ2-7 fits better; the J call may be wrong. Per the germline V gene, CDR1 is SGDLS and CDR2 is YYNGEE. The CDR3 extends over 15 amino acids. CDR3 DNA: TGTGCCAGCAGCGCCACAGGGGGCCGCACCTACGAGCAGTACTTC. Encoded protein: CASSATGGRTYEQYF.

The chain combines TRBV7-9 with TRBJ2-1; TRBD1 matches at 10 bases. CDR3 length equals 14 residues. Germline V gene lookup returns CDR1 SEHNR and CDR2 FQNEAQ (reference sequence). V lost 3 bases, J lost 4 bases, and 0 bases stayed unmatched. In DNA, the CDR3 is TGTGCCAGCAGCTTGGACAGGGGGTACAATGAGCAGTTCTTC. This translates into CASSLDRGYNEQFF.

This clone has a handful of counts. The chain joins TRBV2 to TRBJ1-4; 8 positions match TRBD1. V was pared by 8 bases and J by 8 bases, with 7 bases of the junction left unmatched. CDR3 length: 13 residues. Germline-derived CDR1 and CDR2 are SNHLY and FYNNEI. The CDR3: CASVGQGQEKLFF. CDR3 in DNA: TGTGCCAGCGTCGGACAGGGACAGGAAAAACTGTTTTTT.

This chain connects TRBV19 to TRBJ2-7; weak D call: TRBD2 (7 bases). The CDR3 covers 14 residues. V was clipped by 8 bases and J by 3 bases, with 17 bases between them. Germline-derived CDR1 and CDR2 are LNHDA and SQIVND (reference sequence). CDR3 region: CASQQAGANYEQYF. Written as DNA, the CDR3 is TGTGCCAGTCAGCAGGCGGGGGCAAACTACGAGCAGTACTTC.

The gene calls are TRBV2 and TRBJ2-6, with D perhaps TRBD2 (5 bases). CDR1 SNHLY and CDR2 FYNNEI come from the germline V gene. CDR3 length: 14 residues. The V end was cut by 7 bases, the J end by 12 bases, with 19 bases between. In DNA, the CDR3 is TGTGCCAGCACTGGGGAGAAAGGGCTCAGCGTCCTGACTTTC. It translates to CASTGEKGLSVLTF.

At least ten counts were recorded for this clone. This chain connects TRBV9 to TRBJ1-5; 10 nucleotides agree with TRBD1. CDR3 length equals 16 residues. Germline V CDR1 and CDR2: SGDLS, YYNGEE. After removal of 4 bases from V and 3 bases from J, the junction contained 7 bases not matched to a gene. CDR3 protein: CASSLGGQGPNQPQHF. CDR3 nucleotides: TGTGCCAGCAGCTTGGGGGGACAGGGGCCCAATCAGCCCCAGCATTTT.

The chain is built from TRBV30 and TRBJ1-1, with TRBD1 identical over 11 bases. The CDR3 has 21 residues. Trimming cost V 0 bases and J 6 bases; bases outside gene matches: 24. Looked up from germline, CDR1 is GTSNPN and CDR2 is SVGIG (reference sequence). CDR3 in DNA: TGTGCCTGGAGTGTACGAGGACAGGGGGCTCGGTTATTTTACACCGGTCCTGAAGCTTTCTTT. Translating it yields CAWSVRGQGARLFYTGPEAFF. Full variable domain (remainder filled in from reference TRBV30 and TRBJ1-1): SQTIHQWPATLVQPVGSPLSLECTVEGTSNPNLYWYRQAAGRGLQLLFYSVGIGQISSEVPQNLSASRPQDRQFILSSKKLLLSDSGFYLCAWSVRGQGARLFYTGPEAFFGQGTRLTVV.

This chain links TRBV7-2 with TRBJ1-1; D unresolved. The CDR3 is 12 residues long. The V and J ends lost 5 bases and 6 bases respectively, with 10 bases between them. Germline V gives CDR1 SGHTA, CDR2 FQGNSA. The DNA for the CDR3 is TGTGCCAGCAGCACCCGGGAGGCTGAAGCTTTCTTT. The encoded protein is CASSTREAEAFF.

The J gene is TRBJ2-1, the V gene TRBV7-9; 7 bases map to TRBD1. Germline lookup yields CDR1 SEHNR and CDR2 FQNEAQ (reference sequence). The CDR3 spans 17 residues. Germline trimming cut 5 bases from V and 9 bases from J; bases unmatched to any gene: 19. CDR3 nucleotides: TGTGCCAGCAGCCGTAATTGGGACAGACAAACGGGGAGTGAGCAGTTCTTC. Protein sequence: CASSRNWDRQTGSEQFF.